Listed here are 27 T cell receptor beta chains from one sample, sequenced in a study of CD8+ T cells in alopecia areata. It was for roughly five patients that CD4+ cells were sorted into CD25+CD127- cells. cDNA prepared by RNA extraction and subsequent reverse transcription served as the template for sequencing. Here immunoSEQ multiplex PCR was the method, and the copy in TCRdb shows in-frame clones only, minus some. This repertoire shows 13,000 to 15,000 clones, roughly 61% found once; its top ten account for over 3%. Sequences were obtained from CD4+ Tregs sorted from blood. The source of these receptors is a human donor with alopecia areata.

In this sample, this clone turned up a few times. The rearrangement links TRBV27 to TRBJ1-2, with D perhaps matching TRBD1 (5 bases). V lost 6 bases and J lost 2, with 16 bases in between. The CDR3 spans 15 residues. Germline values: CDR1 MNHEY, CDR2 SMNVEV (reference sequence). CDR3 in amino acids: CASRTFDSVNYGYTF. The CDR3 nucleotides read TGTGCCAGCAGAACTTTTGACAGCGTCAACTATGGCTACACCTTC.

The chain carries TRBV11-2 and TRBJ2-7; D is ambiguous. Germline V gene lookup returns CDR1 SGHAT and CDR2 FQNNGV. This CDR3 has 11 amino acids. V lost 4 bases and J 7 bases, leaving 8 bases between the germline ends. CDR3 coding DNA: TGTGCCAGCAGCTCCCCAGGAGAGCAGTACTTC. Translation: CASSSPGEQYF.

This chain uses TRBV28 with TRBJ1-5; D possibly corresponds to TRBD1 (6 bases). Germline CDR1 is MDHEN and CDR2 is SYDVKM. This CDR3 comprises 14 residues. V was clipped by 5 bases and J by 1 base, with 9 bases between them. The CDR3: CASSLGGSNQPQHF. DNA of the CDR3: TGTGCCAGCAGTCTAGGGGGGAGCAATCAGCCCCAGCATTTT. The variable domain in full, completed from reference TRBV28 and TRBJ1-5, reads DVKVTQSSRYLVKRTGEKVFLECVQDMDHENMFWYRQDPGLGLRLIYFSYDVKMKEKGDIPEGYSVSREKKERFSLILESASTNQTSMYLCASSLGGSNQPQHFGDGTRLSIL.

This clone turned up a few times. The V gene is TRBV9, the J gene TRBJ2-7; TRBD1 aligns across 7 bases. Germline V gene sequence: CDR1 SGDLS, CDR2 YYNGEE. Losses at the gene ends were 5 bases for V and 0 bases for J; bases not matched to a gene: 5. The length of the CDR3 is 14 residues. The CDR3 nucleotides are TGTGCCAGCAGTCTGACAGGGTCCTCCTACGAGCAGTACTTC. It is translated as CASSLTGSSYEQYF.

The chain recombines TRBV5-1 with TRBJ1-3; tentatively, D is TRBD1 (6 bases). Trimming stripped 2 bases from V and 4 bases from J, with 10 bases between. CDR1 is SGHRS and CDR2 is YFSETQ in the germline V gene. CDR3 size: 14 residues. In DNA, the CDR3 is TGCGCCAGCAGCTTCGGGGGGCAAGGAAACACCATATATTTT. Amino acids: CASSFGGQGNTIYF. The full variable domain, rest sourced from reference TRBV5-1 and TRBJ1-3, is KAGVTQTPRYLIKTRGQQVTLSCSPISGHRSVSWYQQTPGQGLQFLFEYFSETQRNKGNFPGRFSGRQFSNSRSEMNVSTLELGDSALYLCASSFGGQGNTIYFGEGSWLTVV.

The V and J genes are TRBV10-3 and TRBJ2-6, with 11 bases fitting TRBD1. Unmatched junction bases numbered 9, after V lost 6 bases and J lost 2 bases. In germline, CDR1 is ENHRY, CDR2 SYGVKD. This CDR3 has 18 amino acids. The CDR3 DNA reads TGTGCCATCAGCGTTGCGGGACAGGGGGAAACTGGGGCCAACGTCCTGACTTTC. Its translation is CAISVAGQGETGANVLTF.

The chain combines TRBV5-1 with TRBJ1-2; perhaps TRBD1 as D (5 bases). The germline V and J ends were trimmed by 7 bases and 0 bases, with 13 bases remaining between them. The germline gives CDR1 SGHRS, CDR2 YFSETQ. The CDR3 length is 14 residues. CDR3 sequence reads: CASASGTSNYGYTF. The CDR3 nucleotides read TGCGCCAGCGCTTCGGGGACCTCTAACTATGGCTACACCTTC.

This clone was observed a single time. DNA for the CDR3: TGCGCCAGCAGCTTTGGGGGAGCGATCTCCTACGAGCAGTACTTC. Protein: CASSFGGAISYEQYF. The rearrangement joins TRBV5-1 to TRBJ2-7; D assignment may be TRBD1 or TRBD2 (5 bases each). Per the germline V gene, CDR1 is SGHRS and CDR2 is YFSETQ. V shed 2 bases and J shed 0 bases, with 12 bases lying between them. This CDR3 comprises 15 residues.

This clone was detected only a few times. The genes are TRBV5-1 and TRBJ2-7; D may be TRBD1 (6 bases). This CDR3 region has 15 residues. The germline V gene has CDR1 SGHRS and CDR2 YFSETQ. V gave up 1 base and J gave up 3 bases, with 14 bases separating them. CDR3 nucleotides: TGCGCCAGCAGCTTGCTGGGACATGAAATCTACGAGCAGTACTTC. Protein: CASSLLGHEIYEQYF. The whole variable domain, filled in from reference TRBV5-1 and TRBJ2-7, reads KAGVTQTPRYLIKTRGQQVTLSCSPISGHRSVSWYQQTPGQGLQFLFEYFSETQRNKGNFPGRFSGRQFSNSRSEMNVSTLELGDSALYLCASSLLGHEIYEQYFGPGTRLTVT.

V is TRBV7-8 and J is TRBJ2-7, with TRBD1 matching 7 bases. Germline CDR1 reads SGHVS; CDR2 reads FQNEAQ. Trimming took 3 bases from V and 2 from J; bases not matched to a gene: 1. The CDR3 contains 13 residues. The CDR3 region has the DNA TGTGCCAGCAGCTTCGGGACAGCCTACGAGCAGTACTTC. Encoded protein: CASSFGTAYEQYF.

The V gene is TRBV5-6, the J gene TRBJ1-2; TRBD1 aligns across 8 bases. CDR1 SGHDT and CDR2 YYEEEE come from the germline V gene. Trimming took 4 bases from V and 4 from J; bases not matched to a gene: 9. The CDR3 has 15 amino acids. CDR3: CASSHDRGWGYGYTF. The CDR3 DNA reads TGTGCCAGCAGCCACGACAGGGGTTGGGGCTATGGCTACACCTTC.

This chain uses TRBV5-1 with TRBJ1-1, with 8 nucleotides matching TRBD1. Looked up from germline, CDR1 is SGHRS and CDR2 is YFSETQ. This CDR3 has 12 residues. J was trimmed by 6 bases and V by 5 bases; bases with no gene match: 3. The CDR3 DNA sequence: TGCGCCAGCAGGGACAGGGTGTCTGAAGCTTTCTTT. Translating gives CASRDRVSEAFF.

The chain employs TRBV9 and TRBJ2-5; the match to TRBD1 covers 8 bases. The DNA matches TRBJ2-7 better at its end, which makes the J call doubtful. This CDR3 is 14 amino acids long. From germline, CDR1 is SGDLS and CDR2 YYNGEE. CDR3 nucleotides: TGTGCCAGCAGCCCAGGTGGACAGGGTTACGAGCAGTACTTC. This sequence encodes CASSPGGQGYEQYF.

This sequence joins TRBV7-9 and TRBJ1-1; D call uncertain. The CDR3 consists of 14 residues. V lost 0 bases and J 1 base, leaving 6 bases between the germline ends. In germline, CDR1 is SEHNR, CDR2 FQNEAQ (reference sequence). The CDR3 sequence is CASSLALRNTEAFF. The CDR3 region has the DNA TGTGCCAGCAGCTTAGCTCTCCGGAACACTGAAGCTTTCTTT.

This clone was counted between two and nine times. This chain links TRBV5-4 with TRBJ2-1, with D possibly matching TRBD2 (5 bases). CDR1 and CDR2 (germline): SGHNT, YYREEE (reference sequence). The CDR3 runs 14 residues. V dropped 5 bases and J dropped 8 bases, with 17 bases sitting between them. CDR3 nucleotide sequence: TGTGCCAGCAGGCTGGACTTAGCTCTCGATGAGCAGTTCTTC. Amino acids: CASRLDLALDEQFF.

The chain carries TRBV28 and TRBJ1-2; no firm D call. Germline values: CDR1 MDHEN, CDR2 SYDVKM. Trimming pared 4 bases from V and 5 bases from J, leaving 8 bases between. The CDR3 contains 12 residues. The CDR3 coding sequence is TGTGCCAGCAGTTCCCTTGGATATGGCTACACCTTC. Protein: CASSSLGYGYTF.

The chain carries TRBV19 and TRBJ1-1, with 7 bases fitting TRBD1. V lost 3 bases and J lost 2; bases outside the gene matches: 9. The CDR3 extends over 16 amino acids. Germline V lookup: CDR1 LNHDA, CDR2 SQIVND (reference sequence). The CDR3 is CASSIGGQRLNTEAFF. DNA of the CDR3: TGTGCCAGTAGTATTGGGGGACAGAGACTAAACACTGAAGCTTTCTTT.

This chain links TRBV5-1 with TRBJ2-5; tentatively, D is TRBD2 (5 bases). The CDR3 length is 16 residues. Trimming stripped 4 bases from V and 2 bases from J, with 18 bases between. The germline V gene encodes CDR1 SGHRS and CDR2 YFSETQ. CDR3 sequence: CASSLGAAPWQETQYF. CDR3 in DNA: TGCGCCAGCAGCCTGGGAGCGGCTCCGTGGCAAGAGACCCAGTACTTC.

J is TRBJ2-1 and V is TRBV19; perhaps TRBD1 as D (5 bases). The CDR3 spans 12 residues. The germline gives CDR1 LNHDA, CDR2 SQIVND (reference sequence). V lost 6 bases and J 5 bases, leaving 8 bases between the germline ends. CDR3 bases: TGTGCCAGTAGGACAGTCCACAATGAGCAGTTCTTC. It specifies CASRTVHNEQFF.

As DNA, the CDR3 is TGTGCCAGCAGCTTGGAACCGGGACGCACAGATACGCAGTATTTT. Its protein product is CASSLEPGRTDTQYF. The rearrangement links TRBV5-5 to TRBJ2-3; D might be TRBD1 or TRBD2, each matching 5 bases. The germline V gene encodes CDR1 SGHKS and CDR2 YYEKEE (reference sequence). Trimming shortened V by 0 bases and J by 1 base, and 9 bases separated the two germline ends. The CDR3 has 15 residues. Based on the CDR3 plus reference TRBV5-5 and TRBJ2-3, the full variable domain is DAGVTQSPTHLIKTRGQQVTLRCSPISGHKSVSWYQQVLGQGPQFIFQYYEKEERGRGNFPDRFSARQFPNYSSELNVNALLLGDSALYLCASSLEPGRTDTQYFGPGTRLTVL.

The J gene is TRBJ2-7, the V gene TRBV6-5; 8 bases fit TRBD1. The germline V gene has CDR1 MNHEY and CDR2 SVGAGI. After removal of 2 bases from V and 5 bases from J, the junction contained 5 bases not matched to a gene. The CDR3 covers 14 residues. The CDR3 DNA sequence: TGTGCCAGCAGTTACGCAGGGGGCGTCCACGAGCAGTACTTC. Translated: CASSYAGGVHEQYF.

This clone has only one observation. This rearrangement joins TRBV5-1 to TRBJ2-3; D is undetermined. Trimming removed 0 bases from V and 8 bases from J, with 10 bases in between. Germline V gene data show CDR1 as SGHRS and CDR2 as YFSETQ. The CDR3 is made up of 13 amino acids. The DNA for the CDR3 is TGCGCCAGCAGCTTGGTTCAGAGTCGTACGCAGTATTTT. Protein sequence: CASSLVQSRTQYF. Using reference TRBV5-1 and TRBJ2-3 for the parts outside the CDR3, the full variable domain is KAGVTQTPRYLIKTRGQQVTLSCSPISGHRSVSWYQQTPGQGLQFLFEYFSETQRNKGNFPGRFSGRQFSNSRSEMNVSTLELGDSALYLCASSLVQSRTQYFGPGTRLTVL.

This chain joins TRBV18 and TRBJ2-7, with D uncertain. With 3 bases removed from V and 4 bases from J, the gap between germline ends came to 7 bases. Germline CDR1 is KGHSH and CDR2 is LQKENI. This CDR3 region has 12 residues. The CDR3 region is CASSPTEYEQYF. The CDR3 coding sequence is TGTGCCAGCTCACCGACTGAATACGAGCAGTACTTC.

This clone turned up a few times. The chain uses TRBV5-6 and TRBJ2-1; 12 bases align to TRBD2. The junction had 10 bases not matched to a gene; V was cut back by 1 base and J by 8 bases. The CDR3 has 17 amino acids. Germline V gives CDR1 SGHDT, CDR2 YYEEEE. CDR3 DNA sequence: TGTGCCAGCAGCTTGCCCCCTCTAGCGGGAGGGATCGATGAGCAGTTCTTC. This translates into CASSLPPLAGGIDEQFF.

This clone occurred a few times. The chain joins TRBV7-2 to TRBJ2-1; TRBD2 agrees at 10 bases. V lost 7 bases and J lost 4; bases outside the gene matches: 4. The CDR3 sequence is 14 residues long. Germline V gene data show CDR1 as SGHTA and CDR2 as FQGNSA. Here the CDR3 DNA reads TGTGCCAGCACCCGACTAGCGGGTTACAATGAGCAGTTCTTC. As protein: CASTRLAGYNEQFF.

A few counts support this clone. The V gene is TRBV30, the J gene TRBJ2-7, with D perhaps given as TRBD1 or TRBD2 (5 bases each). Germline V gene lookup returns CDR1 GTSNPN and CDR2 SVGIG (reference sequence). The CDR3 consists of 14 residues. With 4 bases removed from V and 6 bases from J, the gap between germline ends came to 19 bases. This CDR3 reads CAWKRGSPTSEQYF. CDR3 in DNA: TGTGCCTGGAAGAGGGGTAGCCCTACCTCCGAGCAGTACTTC.

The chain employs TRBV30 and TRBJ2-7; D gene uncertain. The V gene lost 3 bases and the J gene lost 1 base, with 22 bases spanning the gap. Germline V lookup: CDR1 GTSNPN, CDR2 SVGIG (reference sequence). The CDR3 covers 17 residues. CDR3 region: CAWSRRILSERSYEQYF. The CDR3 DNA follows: TGTGCCTGGAGCCGACGGATCTTGTCGGAGAGGTCCTACGAGCAGTACTTC.